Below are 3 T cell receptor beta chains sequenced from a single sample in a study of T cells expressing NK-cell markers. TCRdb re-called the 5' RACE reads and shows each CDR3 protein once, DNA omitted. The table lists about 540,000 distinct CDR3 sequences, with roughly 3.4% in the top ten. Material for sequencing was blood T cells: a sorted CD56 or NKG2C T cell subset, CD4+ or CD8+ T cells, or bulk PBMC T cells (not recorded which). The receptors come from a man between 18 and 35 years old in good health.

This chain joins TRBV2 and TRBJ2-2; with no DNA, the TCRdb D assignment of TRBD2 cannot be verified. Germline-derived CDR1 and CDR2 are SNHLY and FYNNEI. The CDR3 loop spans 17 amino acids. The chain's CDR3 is CASSEPFSGGNTGELFF.

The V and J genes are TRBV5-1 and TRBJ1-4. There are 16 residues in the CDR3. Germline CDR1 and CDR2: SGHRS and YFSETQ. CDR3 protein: CASSLGGIATNEKLFF.

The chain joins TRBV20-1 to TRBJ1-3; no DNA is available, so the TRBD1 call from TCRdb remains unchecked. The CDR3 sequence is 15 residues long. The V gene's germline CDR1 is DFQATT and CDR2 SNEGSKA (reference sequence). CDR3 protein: CSASDRVLAGNTIYF.